The 8 T cell receptor beta chains below were found in one sample sequenced in a study of blood T cells in healthy people across ages. It was with a sample-barcoded 5' primer and a J-beta primer mix that a second PCR of about 6 to 12 cycles was run. TCRdb re-called the 5' RACE reads with MiXCR, one entry per CDR3 protein. The sample holds roughly 680,000 distinct CDR3 sequences, 40% to 65% seen once. Specimen: blood. These receptors were obtained from a woman older than 75 in good health.

This clonotype was counted many times. The V gene is TRBV20-1, the J gene TRBJ1-5; D is unclear. Germline lookup yields CDR1 DFQATT and CDR2 SNEGSKA (reference sequence). The CDR3 is made up of 13 amino acids. The V gene lost 6 bases and the J gene lost 11 bases, with 20 bases spanning the gap. DNA of the CDR3: TGCAGTGCCGCGGCTTCCGACATCCGGGCCCAGCATTTT. It yields the protein CSAAASDIRAQHF.

The rearrangement links TRBV4-2 to TRBJ1-6; maybe TRBD1 (6 bases). The CDR3 totals 17 residues. The germline V gene has CDR1 LGHNA and CDR2 YNFKEQ. Trimming pared 4 bases from V and 4 bases from J, leaving 17 bases between. DNA of the CDR3: TGTGCCAGCAGCCGGATCGGGGGGCAGGCTTATAATTCACCCCTCCACTTT. This sequence encodes CASSRIGGQAYNSPLHF.

The genes are TRBV27 and TRBJ2-5, with unresolved D. With the DNA end fitting TRBJ2-7 better, the J assignment may be wrong. The CDR3 consists of 13 residues. Per the germline V gene, CDR1 is MNHEY and CDR2 is SMNVEV (reference sequence). The CDR3 here is CASSLLQPGEQYF. The CDR3, as DNA: TGTGCCAGCAGTTTACTCCAACCGGGCGAGCAGTACTTC.

The chain is built from TRBV7-2 and TRBJ2-5; D might be TRBD1 or TRBD2, each matching 5 bases. V was trimmed by 10 bases and J by 7 bases, leaving 19 bases between them. Per germline, CDR1 SGHTA and CDR2 FQGNSA. The CDR3 runs 13 residues. CDR3 sequence (DNA): TGTGCCACCGGGACCGGTCCGAAAGGGACCCAGTACTTC. It yields the protein CATGTGPKGTQYF.

This clonotype was counted many times. V is TRBV6-5 and J is TRBJ1-1; no clear D gene. V was shortened by 4 bases and J by 11 bases, with 17 bases between the two germline ends. The CDR3 runs to 13 residues. Germline loops: CDR1 MNHEY, CDR2 SVGAGI. The DNA for the CDR3 is TGTGCCAGCAGTTTAACTTCCGGGTCTGGCGCTTTCTTT. Protein product: CASSLTSGSGAFF.

This clonotype appeared a few times. The chain uses TRBV19 and TRBJ1-2; maybe TRBD1 (5 bases). The CDR3 spans 15 residues. V was pared by 5 bases and J by 4 bases, with 17 bases between. Germline CDR1 and CDR2: LNHDA and SQIVND (reference sequence). CDR3 region: CASSPGGNAVYGYTF. Here the CDR3 DNA reads TGTGCCAGTAGTCCTGGGGGAAATGCGGTCTATGGCTACACCTTC.

V is TRBV5-1 and J is TRBJ2-7; weak D call: TRBD2 (5 bases). V was trimmed by 4 bases and J by 6 bases, leaving 14 bases between them. This CDR3 has 13 amino acids. The V gene's germline CDR1 is SGHRS and CDR2 YFSETQ. CDR3 protein: CASSPNGVREQYF. DNA of the CDR3: TGCGCCAGCAGCCCGAACGGGGTTCGCGAGCAGTACTTC.

The V call is TRBV29-1, the J call TRBJ2-1, with unresolved D. CDR1 SQVTM and CDR2 ANQGSEA come from the germline V gene. V lost 4 bases to trimming and J lost 6 bases, with 4 bases between them. The CDR3 spans 10 residues. The CDR3 DNA reads TGCAGCGTTGCTAGCAATGAGCAGTTCTTC. Protein sequence: CSVASNEQFF.